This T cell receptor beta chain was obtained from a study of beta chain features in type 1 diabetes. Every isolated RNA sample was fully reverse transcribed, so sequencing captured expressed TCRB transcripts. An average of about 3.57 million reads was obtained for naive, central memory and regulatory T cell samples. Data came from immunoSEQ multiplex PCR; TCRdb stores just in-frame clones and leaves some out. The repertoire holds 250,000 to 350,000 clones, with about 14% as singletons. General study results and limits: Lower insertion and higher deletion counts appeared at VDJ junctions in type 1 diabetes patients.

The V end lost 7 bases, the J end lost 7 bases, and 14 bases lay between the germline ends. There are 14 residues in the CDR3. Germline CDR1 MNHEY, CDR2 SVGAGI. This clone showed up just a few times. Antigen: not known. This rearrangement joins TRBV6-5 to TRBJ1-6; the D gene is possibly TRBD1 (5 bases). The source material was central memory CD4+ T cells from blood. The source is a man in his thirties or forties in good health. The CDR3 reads CASKKAGVNSPLHF. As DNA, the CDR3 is TGTGCCAGCAAAAAAGCGGGGGTGAATTCACCCCTCCACTTT.